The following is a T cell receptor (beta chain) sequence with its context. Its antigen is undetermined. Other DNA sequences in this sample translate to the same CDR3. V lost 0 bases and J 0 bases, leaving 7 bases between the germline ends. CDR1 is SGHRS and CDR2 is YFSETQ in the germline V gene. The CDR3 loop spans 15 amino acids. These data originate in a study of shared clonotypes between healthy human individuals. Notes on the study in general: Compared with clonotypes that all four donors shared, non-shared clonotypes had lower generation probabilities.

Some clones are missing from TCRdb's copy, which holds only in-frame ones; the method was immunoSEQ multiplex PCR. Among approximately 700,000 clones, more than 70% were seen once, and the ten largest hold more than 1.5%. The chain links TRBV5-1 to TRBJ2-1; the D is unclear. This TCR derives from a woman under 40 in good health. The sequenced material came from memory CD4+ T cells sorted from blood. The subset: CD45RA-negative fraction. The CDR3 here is CASSLDSLSYNEQFF. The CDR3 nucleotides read TGCGCCAGCAGCTTGGACTCCCTCTCCTACAATGAGCAGTTCTTC. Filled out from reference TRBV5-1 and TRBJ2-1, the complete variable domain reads KAGVTQTPRYLIKTRGQQVTLSCSPISGHRSVSWYQQTPGQGLQFLFEYFSETQRNKGNFPGRFSGRQFSNSRSEMNVSTLELGDSALYLCASSLDSLSYNEQFFGPGTRLTVL.